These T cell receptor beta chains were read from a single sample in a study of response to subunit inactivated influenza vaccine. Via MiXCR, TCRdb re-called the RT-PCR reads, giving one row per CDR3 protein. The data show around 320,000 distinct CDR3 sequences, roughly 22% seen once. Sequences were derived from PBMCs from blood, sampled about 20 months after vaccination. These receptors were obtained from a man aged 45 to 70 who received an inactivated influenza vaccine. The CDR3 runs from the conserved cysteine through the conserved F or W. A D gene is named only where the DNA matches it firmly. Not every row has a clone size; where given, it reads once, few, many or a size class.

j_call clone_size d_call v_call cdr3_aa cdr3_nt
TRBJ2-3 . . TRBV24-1 CATSAGAGTDTQYF TGTGCCACCAGTGCCGGAGCAGGCACAGATACGCAGTATTTT
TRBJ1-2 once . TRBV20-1 CSARDRDRSGHYGYTF TGCAGTGCTAGAGATCGTGACCGATCGGGGCACTATGGCTACACCTTC
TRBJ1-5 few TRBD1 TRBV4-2 CASSQEGQGYQPQHF TGTGCCAGCAGCCAAGAGGGACAGGGGTATCAGCCCCAGCATTTT
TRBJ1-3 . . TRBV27 CASSPAFGNTIYF TGTGCCAGCAGTCCCGCGTTCGGAAACACCATATATTTT
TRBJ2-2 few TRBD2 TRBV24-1 CATRRGGERSGELFF TGTGCCACCAGGCGGGGAGGGGAAAGGTCCGGGGAGCTGTTTTTT
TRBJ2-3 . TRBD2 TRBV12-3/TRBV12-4 CASSRGSSGFPDTQYF TGTGCCAGCAGTAGAGGGTCTAGCGGGTTCCCAGATACGCAGTATTTT
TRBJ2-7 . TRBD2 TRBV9 CASSVDGGAYEQYF TGTGCCAGCAGCGTAGATGGGGGGGCCTACGAGCAGTACTTC
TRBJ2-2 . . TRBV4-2 CASSQARGRDSGELFF TGTGCCAGCAGCCAAGCGAGGGGCAGGGACTCCGGGGAGCTGTTTTTT
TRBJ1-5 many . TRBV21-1 CASSKEYQGIPQPQHF TGTGCCAGCAGCAAGGAGTATCAGGGAATTCCTCAGCCCCAGCATTTT
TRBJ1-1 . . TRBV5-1 CASASGAMAEAFF TGCGCCAGCGCTTCGGGGGCCATGGCTGAAGCTTTCTTT
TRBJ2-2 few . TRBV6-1 CASLGRGAGELFF TGTGCCAGCTTAGGCAGGGGCGCCGGGGAGCTGTTTTTT
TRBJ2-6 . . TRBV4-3 CASSRAYRLDGANVLTF TGCGCCAGCAGCCGCGCCTATCGGCTAGATGGGGCCAACGTCCTGACTTTC
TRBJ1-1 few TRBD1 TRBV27 CASRNRGFGTEAFF TGTGCCAGCAGAAACAGGGGGTTTGGCACTGAAGCTTTCTTT
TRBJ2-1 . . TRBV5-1 CASSFEGTYNEQFF TGCGCCAGCAGCTTCGAGGGTACCTACAATGAGCAGTTCTTC
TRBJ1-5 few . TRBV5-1 CASSPGGGYQPQHF TGCGCCAGCAGTCCCGGGGGCGGTTATCAGCCCCAGCATTTT
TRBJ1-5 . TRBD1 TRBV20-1 CSASRGQGRNQPQHF TGCAGTGCTAGTAGGGGACAGGGACGCAATCAGCCCCAGCATTTT
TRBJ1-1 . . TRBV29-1 CSVAGINTEAFF TGCAGCGTTGCAGGAATTAACACTGAAGCTTTCTTT
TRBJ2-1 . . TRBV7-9 CASSLGFNEQFF TGTGCCAGCAGCTTAGGTTTCAATGAGCAGTTCTTC
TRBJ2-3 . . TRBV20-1 CSARDGRISTDTQYF TGCAGTGCTAGAGATGGCAGGATCAGCACAGATACGCAGTATTTT
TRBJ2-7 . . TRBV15 CATSRDQGYEQYF TGTGCCACCAGCAGAGATCAGGGCTACGAGCAGTACTTC
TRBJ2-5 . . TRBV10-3 CAISGGHEETQYF TGTGCCATCAGTGGGGGACACGAAGAGACCCAGTACTTC
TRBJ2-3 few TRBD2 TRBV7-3 CASSLGLAGGTDTQYF TGTGCCAGCAGCTTGGGACTAGCGGGAGGAACAGATACGCAGTATTTT
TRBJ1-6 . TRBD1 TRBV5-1 CASSTGDRGNSPLHF TGCGCCAGCAGCACGGGGGACAGGGGTAATTCACCCCTCCACTTT
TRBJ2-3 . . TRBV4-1 CASRRIGTDATDTQYF TGCGCCAGCAGACGAATCGGGACGGATGCCACAGATACGCAGTATTTT
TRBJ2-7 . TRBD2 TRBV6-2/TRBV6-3 CASSSGLAVVRF TGTGCCAGCAGTTCGGGACTAGCGGTAGTCCGCTTC
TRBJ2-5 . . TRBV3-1 CASSHDGRETQYF TGTGCCAGCAGCCATGACGGGAGAGAGACCCAGTACTTC
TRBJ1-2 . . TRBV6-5 CASSYLDSSYGYTF TGTGCCAGCAGTTACCTGGACAGTTCCTATGGCTACACCTTC
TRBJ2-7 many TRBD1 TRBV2 CASSGPGTVPPYEQYF TGTGCCAGCAGTGGACCCGGGACAGTACCCCCCTACGAGCAGTACTTC
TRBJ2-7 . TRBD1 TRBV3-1 CASSQVQQGAYEQYF TGTGCCAGCAGCCAAGTCCAACAGGGGGCTTACGAGCAGTACTTC